This TCR beta chain is from a study of identifying expanded T cells in peripheral blood. General study findings and limits: Variance in clone template counts between approximately two-week samples significantly increased with total template count across all healthy donors. Differentially abundant clones: 1 to 1.5 between replicates, around 16 at approximately 13 days, 19 at four.

On this clone itself: The antigen remains unidentified.

Germline V gene sequence: CDR1 MGHRA, CDR2 YSYEKL. The CDR3 sequence is 13 residues long. Trimming stripped 6 bases from V and 8 bases from J, with 14 bases between. Method: immunoSEQ multiplex PCR; TCRdb's copy keeps in-frame clones and lacks some. Of around 120,000 clones listed, about 86% are singletons. The V and J genes are TRBV4-1 and TRBJ2-1; no definite D call. Source material: blood. This TCR was sampled from a person aged 18 to 70 in good health. As DNA, the CDR3 is TGCGCCAGCAGTCGGAGCCCAGCATATGAGCAGTTCTTC. Translated, it gives CASSRSPAYEQFF.